Listed here are 2 T cell receptor beta chains from one sample, sequenced in a study of human T cells and chemical hapten exposure. As for time point: patch test 2, 6 weeks after DPC sensitization. The treatment denotes: therapeutic diphenylcyclopropenone sensitization with weekly scalp DPC. A single record per CDR3 protein comes from TCRdb applying MiXCR to the RACE reads. The sample holds tens of thousands of distinct CDR3 sequences, 8.5% seen once. Material: whole blood, obtained in connection with sensitization to the hapten diphenylcyclopropenone (DPC). The receptor set was obtained from a woman in her fifties or sixties with alopecia areata. Some clones in this sample may be carry-over from other donors' samples.

V is TRBV4-3 and J is TRBJ2-7; 10 bases match TRBD2. Germline V gene sequence: CDR1 LGHNA, CDR2 YSLEER. This CDR3 region has 15 residues. Trimming took 4 bases from V and 4 from J; bases not matched to a gene: 7. The DNA for the CDR3 is TGCGCCAGCAGCCCAGCGGCTAGCGGGGGATACGAGCAGTACTTC. Translation gives CASSPAASGGYEQYF.

This chain uses TRBV5-1 with TRBJ1-1; perhaps TRBD1 as D (5 bases). CDR1 and CDR2 from the germline V gene are SGHRS and YFSETQ. Between the trimmed V and J ends, which lost 3 bases and 0 bases, there was a span of 18 bases. The CDR3 is made up of 17 amino acids. The CDR3 region is CASSWQRGGGLNTEAFF. CDR3 DNA sequence: TGCGCCAGCAGCTGGCAACGTGGGGGGGGATTGAACACTGAAGCTTTCTTT.